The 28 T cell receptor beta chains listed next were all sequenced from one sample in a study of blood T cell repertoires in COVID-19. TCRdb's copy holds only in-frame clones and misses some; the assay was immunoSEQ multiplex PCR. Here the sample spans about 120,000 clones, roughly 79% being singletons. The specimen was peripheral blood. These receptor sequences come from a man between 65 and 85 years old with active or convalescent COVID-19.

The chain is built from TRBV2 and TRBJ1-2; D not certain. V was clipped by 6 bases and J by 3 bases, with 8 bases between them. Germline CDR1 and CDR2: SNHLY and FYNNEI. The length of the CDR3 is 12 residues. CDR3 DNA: TGTGCCAGCAGCGGGGTTGACTATGGCTACACCTTC. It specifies CASSGVDYGYTF. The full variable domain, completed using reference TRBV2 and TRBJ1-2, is EPEVTQTPSHQVTQMGQEVILRCVPISNHLYFYWYRQILGQKVEFLVSFYNNEISEKSEIFDDQFSVERPDGSNFTLKIRSTKLEDSAMYFCASSGVDYGYTFGSGTRLTVV.

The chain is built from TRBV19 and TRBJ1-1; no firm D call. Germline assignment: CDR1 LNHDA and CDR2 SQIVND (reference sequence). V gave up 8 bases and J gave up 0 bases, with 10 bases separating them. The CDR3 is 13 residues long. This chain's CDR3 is CASRGGLNTEAFF. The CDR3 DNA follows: TGTGCCAGTCGGGGTGGACTGAACACTGAAGCTTTCTTT.

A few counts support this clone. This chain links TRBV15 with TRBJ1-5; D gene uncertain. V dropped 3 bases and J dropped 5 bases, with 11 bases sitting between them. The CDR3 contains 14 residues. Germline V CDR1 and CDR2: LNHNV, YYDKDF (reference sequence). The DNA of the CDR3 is TGTGCCACCAGCAGTATAGGACTCGATCAGCCCCAGCATTTT. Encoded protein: CATSSIGLDQPQHF.

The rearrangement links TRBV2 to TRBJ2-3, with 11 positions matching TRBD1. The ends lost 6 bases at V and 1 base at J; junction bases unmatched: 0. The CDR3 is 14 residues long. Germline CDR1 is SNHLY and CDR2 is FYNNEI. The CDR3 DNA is TGTGCCAGCAGGGGACAGGGGGGCACAGATACGCAGTATTTT. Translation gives CASRGQGGTDTQYF.

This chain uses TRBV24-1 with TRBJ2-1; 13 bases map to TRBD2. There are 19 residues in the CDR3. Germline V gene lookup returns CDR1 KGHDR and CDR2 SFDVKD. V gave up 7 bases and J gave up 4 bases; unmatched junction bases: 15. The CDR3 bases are TGTGCCACCAGCCTCGGGTGGACTAGCGGGAGAAAAGAATACAATGAGCAGTTCTTC. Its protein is CATSLGWTSGRKEYNEQFF.

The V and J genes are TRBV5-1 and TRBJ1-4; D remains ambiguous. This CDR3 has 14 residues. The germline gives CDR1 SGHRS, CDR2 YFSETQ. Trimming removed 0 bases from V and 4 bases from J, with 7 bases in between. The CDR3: CASSLGQINEKLFF. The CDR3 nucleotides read TGCGCCAGCAGCTTGGGGCAGATTAATGAAAAACTGTTTTTT.

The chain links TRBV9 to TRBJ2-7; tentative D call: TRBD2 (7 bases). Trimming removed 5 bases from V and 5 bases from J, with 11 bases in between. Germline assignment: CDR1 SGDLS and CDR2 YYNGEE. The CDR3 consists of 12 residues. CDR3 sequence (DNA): TGTGCCAGCAGTGGGGGGGCACACGAGCAGTACTTC. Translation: CASSGGAHEQYF.

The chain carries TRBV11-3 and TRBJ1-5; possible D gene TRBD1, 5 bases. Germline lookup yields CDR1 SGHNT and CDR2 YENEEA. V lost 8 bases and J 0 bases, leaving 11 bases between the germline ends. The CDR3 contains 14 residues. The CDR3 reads CASPNRNSNQPQHF. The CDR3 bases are TGTGCCAGCCCTAACAGGAATAGCAATCAGCCCCAGCATTTT.

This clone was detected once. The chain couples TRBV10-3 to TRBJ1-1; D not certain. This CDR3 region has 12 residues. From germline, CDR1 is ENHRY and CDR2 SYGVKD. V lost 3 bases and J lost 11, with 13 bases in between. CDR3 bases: TGTGCCATCAGTGACCAGCCCTGGGCGGCTTTCTTT. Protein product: CAISDQPWAAFF.

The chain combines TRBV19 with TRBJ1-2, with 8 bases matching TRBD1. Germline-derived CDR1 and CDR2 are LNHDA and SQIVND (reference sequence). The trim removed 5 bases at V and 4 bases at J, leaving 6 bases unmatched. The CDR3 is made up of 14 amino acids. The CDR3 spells CASSADRGLYGYTF. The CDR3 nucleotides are TGTGCCAGTAGTGCAGACAGGGGACTCTATGGCTACACCTTC.

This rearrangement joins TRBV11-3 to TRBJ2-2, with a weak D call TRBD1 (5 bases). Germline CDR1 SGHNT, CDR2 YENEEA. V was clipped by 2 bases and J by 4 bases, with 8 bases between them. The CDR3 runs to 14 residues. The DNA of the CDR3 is TGTGCCAGCAGCTTACAGGGTTTCACCGGGGAGCTGTTTTTT. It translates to CASSLQGFTGELFF.

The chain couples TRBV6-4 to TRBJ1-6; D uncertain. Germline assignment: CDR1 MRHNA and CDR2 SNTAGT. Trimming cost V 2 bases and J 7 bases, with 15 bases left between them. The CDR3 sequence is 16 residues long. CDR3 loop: CASSDRPAGGNSPLHF. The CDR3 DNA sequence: TGTGCCAGCAGTGACAGGCCCGCCGGAGGGAATTCACCCCTCCACTTT.

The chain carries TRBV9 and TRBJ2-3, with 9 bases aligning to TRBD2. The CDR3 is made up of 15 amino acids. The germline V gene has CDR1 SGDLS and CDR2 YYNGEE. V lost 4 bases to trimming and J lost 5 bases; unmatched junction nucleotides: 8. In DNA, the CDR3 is TGTGCCAGCAGCTTTTATAGCGGGAGTCAAGATACGCAGTATTTT. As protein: CASSFYSGSQDTQYF.

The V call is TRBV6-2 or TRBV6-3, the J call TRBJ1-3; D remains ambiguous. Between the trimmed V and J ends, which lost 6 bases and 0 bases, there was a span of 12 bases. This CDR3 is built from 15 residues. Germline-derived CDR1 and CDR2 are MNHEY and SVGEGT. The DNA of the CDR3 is TGTGCCAGCAGCCATCCGGTCCGCTCTGGAAACACCATATATTTT. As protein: CASSHPVRSGNTIYF.

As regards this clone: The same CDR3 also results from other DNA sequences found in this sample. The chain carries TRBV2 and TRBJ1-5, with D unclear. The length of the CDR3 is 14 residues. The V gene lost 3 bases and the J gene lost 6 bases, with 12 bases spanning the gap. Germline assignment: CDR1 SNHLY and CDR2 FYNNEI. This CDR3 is CASSDRGLGQPQHF. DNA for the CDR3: TGTGCCAGCAGTGACAGAGGGTTGGGTCAGCCCCAGCATTTT.

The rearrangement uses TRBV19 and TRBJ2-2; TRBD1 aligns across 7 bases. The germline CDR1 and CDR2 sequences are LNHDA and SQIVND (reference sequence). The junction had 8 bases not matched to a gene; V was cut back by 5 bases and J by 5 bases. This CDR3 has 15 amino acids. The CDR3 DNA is TGTGCCAGTAGTCTCGGGGACAGACTGACCGGGGAGCTGTTTTTT. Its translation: CASSLGDRLTGELFF. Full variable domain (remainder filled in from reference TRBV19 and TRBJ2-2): DGGITQSPKYLFRKEGQNVTLSCEQNLNHDAMYWYRQDPGQGLRLIYYSQIVNDFQKGDIAEGYSVSREKKESFPLTVTSAQKNPTAFYLCASSLGDRLTGELFFGEGSRLTVL.

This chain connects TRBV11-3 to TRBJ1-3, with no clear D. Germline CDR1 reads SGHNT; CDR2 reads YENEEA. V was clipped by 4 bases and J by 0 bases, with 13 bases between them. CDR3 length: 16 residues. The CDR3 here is CASSSLTRSSGNTIYF. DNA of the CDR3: TGTGCCAGCAGCTCCTTGACCCGGAGCTCTGGAAACACCATATATTTT.

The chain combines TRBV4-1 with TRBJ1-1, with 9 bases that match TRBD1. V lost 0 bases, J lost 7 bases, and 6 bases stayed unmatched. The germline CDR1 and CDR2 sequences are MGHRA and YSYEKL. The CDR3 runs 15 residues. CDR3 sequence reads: CASSQDGWTGDEAFF. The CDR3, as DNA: TGCGCCAGCAGCCAAGATGGGTGGACAGGGGATGAAGCTTTCTTT.

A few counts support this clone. The CDR3 DNA is TGTGCCTCCTCGGCGCTAGCTTACAATGAGCAGTTCTTC. It is translated as CASSALAYNEQFF. The chain uses TRBV11-2 and TRBJ2-1, with D perhaps matching TRBD2 (5 bases). CDR3 length: 13 residues. Deletions cut 11 bases from V and 4 bases from J, with 15 bases between. Germline assignment: CDR1 SGHAT and CDR2 FQNNGV.

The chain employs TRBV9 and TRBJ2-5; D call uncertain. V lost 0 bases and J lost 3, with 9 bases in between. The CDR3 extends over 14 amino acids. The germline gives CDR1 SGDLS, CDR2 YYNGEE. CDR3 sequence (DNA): TGTGCCAGCAGCGTAGCTCTCCAGAAAGAGACCCAGTACTTC. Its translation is CASSVALQKETQYF.

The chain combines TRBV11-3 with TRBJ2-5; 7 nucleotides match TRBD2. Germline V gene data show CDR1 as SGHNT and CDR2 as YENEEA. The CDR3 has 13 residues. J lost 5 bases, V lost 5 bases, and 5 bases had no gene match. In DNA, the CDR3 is TGTGCCAGCAGCCTCAGCGGGATGGAGACCCAGTACTTC. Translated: CASSLSGMETQYF.

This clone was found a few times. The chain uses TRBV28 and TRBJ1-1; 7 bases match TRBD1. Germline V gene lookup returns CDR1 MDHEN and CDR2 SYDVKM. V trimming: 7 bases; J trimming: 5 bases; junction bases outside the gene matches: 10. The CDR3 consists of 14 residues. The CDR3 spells CASTTQGLGTEAFF. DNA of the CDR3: TGTGCCAGCACAACACAGGGGCTAGGTACTGAAGCTTTCTTT.

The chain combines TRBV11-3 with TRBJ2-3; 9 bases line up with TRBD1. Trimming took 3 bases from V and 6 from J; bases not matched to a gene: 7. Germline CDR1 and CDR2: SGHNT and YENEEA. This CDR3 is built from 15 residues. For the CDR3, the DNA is TGTGCCAGCAGCTTGGGACAGGGTCAGGGGGATACGCAGTATTTT. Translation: CASSLGQGQGDTQYF.

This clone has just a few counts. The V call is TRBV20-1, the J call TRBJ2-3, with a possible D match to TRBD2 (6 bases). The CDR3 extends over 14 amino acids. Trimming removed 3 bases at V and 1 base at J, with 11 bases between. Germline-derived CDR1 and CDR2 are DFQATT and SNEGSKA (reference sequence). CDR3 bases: TGCAGTGCTAGTGTAGCGGTGCGCACAGATACGCAGTATTTT. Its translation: CSASVAVRTDTQYF.

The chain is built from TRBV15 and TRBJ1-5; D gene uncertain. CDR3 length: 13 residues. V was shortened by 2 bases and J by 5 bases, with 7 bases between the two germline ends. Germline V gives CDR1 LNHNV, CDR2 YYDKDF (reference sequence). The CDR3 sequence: CATSRLFDQPQHF. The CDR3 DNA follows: TGTGCCACCAGCAGACTATTCGATCAGCCCCAGCATTTT.

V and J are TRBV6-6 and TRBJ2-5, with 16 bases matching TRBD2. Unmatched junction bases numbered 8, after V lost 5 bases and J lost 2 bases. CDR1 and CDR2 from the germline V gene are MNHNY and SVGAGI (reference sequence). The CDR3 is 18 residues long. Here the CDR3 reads CASSPGTSGRAGQETQYF. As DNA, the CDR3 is TGTGCCAGCAGTCCAGGGACTAGCGGGAGGGCCGGGCAAGAGACCCAGTACTTC.

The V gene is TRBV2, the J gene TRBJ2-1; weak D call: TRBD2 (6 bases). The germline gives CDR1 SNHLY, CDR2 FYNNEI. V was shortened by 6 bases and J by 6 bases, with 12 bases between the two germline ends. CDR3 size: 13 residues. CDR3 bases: TGTGCCAGCAGCCGACTAGAGGGCAATGAGCAGTTCTTC. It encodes CASSRLEGNEQFF. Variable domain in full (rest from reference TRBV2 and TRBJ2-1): EPEVTQTPSHQVTQMGQEVILRCVPISNHLYFYWYRQILGQKVEFLVSFYNNEISEKSEIFDDQFSVERPDGSNFTLKIRSTKLEDSAMYFCASSRLEGNEQFFGPGTRLTVL.

The CDR3 protein is CASSPDTGTGGYTF. For the CDR3, the DNA is TGCGCCAGCAGTCCTGATACAGGGACGGGTGGCTACACCTTC. The rearrangement uses TRBV5-1 and TRBJ1-2, with TRBD1 as a possible D gene (6 bases). This CDR3 contains 14 residues. Germline V gene lookup returns CDR1 SGHRS and CDR2 YFSETQ. Trimming took off 5 bases at V and 7 bases at J, with 18 bases between the two ends. The full variable domain, completed using reference TRBV5-1 and TRBJ1-2, is KAGVTQTPRYLIKTRGQQVTLSCSPISGHRSVSWYQQTPGQGLQFLFEYFSETQRNKGNFPGRFSGRQFSNSRSEMNVSTLELGDSALYLCASSPDTGTGGYTFGSGTRLTVV.